Included here is one T cell receptor (beta chain) sequence, with context. This record belongs to a study of blood T cell repertoires in COVID-19. Overall study context: Samples taken during acute and convalescent COVID-19 were collected in the United States, Italy and Spain. T cells, B-cell-depleted T cells, or PBMCs provided the cDNA or gDNA that served as material.

Trimming shortened V by 0 bases and J by 3 bases, and 9 bases separated the two germline ends. Germline V CDR1 and CDR2: MRHNA, SNTAGT. This CDR3 has 14 residues. As handled by the study authors: Nucleated cell number was recorded as an estimate derived from reference gene primer amplification. Only in-frame clones appear in the TCRdb table, and some are missing; sequencing was by immunoSEQ multiplex PCR. V, J and clone size are taken as reported in that table, and D and trimming were inferred from the DNA itself. Of approximately 50,000 clones in the sample, about 83% are singletons; the top ten hold about 5.2%.

V and J are TRBV6-4 and TRBJ2-7; tentative D call: TRBD1 (5 bases). The source is a human donor in a cohort sampled during active COVID-19. The sequenced material came from peripheral blood. The CDR3 DNA sequence: TGTGCCAGCAGTGACTCTGACAGAGTCTACGAGCAGTACTTC. It codes for CASSDSDRVYEQYF.